In its sample, the clone carrying this T cell receptor (beta chain) was seen a few times. Its antigen is not identified. Around 100,000 TCR templates underwent assay in each sample. Using immunoSEQ multiplex PCR, the repertoire was profiled, and TCRdb retains in-frame clones only, with some absent. This repertoire shows 50,000 to 75,000 clones, 70% to 80% found once; its top ten account for approximately 0.4%. Trimming removed 0 bases at V and 2 bases at J, with 21 bases between. The CDR3 spans 19 residues. Per germline, CDR1 WNHNN and CDR2 SYGVQD (reference sequence). This entry is derived from a study of siplizumab effects on memory and regulatory T cells. Study-level findings and limits: No more than a minor fraction of alloreactive clones could be traced back to unstimulated subsets.

The sequence came from a human donor in good health. The specimen sequenced was memory CD4+ T cells sorted from blood. The chain is built from TRBV10-1 and TRBJ2-3; possibly TRBD2 for D (7 bases). The DNA of the CDR3 is TGCGCCAGCAGTGAGTCGAGAAGTGGGCGGGGGCCTCTCACAGATACGCAGTATTTT. Translation: CASSESRSGRGPLTDTQYF.